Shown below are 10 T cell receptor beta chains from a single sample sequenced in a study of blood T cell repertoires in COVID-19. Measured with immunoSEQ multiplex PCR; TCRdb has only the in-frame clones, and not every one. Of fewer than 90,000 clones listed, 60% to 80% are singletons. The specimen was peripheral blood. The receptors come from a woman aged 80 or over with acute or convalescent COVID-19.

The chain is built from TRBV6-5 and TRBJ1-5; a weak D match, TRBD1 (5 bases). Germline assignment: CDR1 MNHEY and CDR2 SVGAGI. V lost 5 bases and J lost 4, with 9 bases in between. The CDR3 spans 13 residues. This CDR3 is CASSTPGNQPQHF. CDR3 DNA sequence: TGTGCCAGCAGTACGCCAGGGAATCAGCCCCAGCATTTT.

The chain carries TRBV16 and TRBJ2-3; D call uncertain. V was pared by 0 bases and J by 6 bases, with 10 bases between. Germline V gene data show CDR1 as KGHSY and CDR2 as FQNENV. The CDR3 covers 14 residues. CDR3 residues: CASSQSVDGDTQYF. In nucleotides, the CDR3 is TGTGCCAGCAGCCAATCGGTAGATGGTGATACGCAGTATTTT.

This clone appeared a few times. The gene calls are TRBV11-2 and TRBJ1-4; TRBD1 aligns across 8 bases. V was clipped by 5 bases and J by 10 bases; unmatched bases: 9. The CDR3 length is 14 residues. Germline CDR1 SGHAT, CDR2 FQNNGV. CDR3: CASSAGTGAVKLFF. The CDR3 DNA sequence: TGTGCCAGCAGCGCTGGGACAGGCGCTGTAAAACTGTTTTTT.

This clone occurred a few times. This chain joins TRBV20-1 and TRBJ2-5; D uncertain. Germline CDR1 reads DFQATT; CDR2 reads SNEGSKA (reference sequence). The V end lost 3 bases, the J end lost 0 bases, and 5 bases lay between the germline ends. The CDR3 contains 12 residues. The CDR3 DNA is TGCAGTGCTAGTCGGTACCAAGAGACCCAGTACTTC. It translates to CSASRYQETQYF.

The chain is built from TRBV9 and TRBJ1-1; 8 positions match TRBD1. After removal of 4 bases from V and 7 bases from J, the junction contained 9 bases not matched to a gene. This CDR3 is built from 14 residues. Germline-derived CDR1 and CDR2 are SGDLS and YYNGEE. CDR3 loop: CASSNPDRDLEAFF. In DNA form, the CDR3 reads TGTGCCAGCAGCAATCCGGACAGGGACCTTGAAGCTTTCTTT.

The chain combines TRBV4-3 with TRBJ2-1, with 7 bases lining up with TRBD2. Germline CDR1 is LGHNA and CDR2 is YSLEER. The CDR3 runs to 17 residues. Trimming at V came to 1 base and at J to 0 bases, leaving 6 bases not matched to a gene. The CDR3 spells CASSQGPGLPSYNEQFF. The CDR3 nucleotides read TGCGCCAGCAGCCAAGGTCCGGGACTACCCTCCTACAATGAGCAGTTCTTC.

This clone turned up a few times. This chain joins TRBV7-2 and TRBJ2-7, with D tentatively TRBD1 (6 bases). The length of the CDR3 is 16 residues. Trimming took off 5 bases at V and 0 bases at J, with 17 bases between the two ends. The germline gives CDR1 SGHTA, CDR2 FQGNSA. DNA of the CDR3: TGTGCCAGCAGCCGGTCGGGGACATGGGGCTCCTACGAGCAGTACTTC. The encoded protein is CASSRSGTWGSYEQYF.

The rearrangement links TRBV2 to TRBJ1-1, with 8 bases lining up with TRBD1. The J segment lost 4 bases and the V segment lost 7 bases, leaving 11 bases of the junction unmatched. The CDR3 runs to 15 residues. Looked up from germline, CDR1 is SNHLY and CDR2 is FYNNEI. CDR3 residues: CASKKSRGQSTEAFF. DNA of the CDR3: TGTGCCAGCAAAAAATCCAGGGGGCAAAGCACTGAAGCTTTCTTT.

The CDR3 nucleotides are TGTGCCAGCAGCTTGGACAGTTTTGCCGGGGAGCTGTTTTTT. Its translation is CASSLDSFAGELFF. The J gene is TRBJ2-2, the V gene TRBV5-6, with no clear D. Deletions cut 0 bases from V and 6 bases from J, with 9 bases between. CDR3 length: 14 residues. Germline V gene sequence: CDR1 SGHDT, CDR2 YYEEEE. Variable domain in full (rest from reference TRBV5-6 and TRBJ2-2): DAGVTQSPTHLIKTRGQQVTLRCSPKSGHDTVSWYQQALGQGPQFIFQYYEEEERQRGNFPDRFSGHQFPNYSSELNVNALLLGDSALYLCASSLDSFAGELFFGEGSRLTVL.

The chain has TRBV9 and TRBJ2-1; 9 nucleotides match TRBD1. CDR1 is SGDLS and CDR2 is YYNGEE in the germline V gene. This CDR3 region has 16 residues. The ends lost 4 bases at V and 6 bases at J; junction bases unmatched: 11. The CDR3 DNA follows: TGTGCCAGCAGCCCAGAGTTGGGACAGGGCCCCAATGAGCAGTTCTTC. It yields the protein CASSPELGQGPNEQFF.